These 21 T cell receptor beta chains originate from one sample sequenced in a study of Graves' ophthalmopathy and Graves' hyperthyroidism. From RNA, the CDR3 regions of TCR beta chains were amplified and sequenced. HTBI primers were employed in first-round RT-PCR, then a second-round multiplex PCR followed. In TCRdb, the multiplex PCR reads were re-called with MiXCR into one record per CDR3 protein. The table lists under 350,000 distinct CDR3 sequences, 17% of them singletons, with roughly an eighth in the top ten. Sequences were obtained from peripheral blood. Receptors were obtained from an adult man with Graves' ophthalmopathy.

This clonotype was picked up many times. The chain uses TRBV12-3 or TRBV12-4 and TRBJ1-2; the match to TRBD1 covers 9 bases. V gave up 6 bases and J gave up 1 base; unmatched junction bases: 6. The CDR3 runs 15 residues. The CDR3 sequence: CASRGGQGVNYGYTF. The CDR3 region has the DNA TGTGCCAGCAGGGGGGGACAGGGAGTTAACTATGGCTACACCTTC.

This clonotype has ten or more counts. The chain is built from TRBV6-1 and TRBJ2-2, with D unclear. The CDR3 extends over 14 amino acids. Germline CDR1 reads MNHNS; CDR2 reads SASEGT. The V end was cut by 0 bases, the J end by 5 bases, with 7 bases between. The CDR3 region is CASSEAQRTGELFF. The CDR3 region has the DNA TGTGCCAGCAGTGAAGCGCAGAGAACCGGGGAGCTGTTTTTT.

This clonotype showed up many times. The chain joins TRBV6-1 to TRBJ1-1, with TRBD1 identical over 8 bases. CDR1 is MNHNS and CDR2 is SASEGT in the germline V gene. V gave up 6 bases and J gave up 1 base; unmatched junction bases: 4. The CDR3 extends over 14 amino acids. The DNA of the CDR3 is TGTGCCAGCAGCCGGGACAGGAGGAACACTGAAGCTTTCTTT. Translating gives CASSRDRRNTEAFF.

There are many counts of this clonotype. In nucleotides, the CDR3 is TGTGCCAGCAGACATAACGGCTACGAGCAGTACTTC. This codes for CASRHNGYEQYF. This rearrangement joins TRBV11-2 to TRBJ2-7; the D is unclear. Germline loops: CDR1 SGHAT, CDR2 FQNNGV. Trimming stripped 6 bases from V and 3 bases from J, with 9 bases between. There are 12 residues in the CDR3.

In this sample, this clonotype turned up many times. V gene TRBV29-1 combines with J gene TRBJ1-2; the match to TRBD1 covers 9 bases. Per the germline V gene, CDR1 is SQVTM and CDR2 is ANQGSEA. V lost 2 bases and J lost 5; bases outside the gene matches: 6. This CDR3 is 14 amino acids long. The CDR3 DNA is TGCAGCGTTGAAACCCAACAGGGGGCGTATGGCTACACCTTC. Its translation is CSVETQQGAYGYTF.

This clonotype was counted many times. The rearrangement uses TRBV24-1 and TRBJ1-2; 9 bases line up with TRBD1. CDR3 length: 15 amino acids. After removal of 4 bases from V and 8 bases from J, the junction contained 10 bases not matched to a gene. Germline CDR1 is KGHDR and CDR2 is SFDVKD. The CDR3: CATSDQTGGGGGYTF. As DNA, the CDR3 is TGTGCCACCAGTGACCAGACAGGGGGTGGAGGCGGCTACACCTTC.

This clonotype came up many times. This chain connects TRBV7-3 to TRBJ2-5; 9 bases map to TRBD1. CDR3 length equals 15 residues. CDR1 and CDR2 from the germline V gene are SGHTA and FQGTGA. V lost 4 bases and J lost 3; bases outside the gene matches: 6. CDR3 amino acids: CASSSTGQGEETQYF. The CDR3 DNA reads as TGTGCCAGCAGCTCTACGGGACAGGGAGAAGAGACCCAGTACTTC.

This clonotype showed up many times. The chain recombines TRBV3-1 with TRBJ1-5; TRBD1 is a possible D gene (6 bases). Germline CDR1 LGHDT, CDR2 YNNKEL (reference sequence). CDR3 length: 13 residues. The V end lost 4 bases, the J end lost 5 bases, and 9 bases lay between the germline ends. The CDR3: CASSPWTDQPQHF. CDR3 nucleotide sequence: TGTGCCAGCAGCCCTTGGACAGATCAGCCCCAGCATTTT.

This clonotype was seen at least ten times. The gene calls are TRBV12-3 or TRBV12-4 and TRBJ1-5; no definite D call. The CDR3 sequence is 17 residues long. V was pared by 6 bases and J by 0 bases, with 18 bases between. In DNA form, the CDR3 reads TGTGCCAGCAGCCTTAGACCCTCATCCGATAGCAATCAGCCCCAGCATTTT. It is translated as CASSLRPSSDSNQPQHF.

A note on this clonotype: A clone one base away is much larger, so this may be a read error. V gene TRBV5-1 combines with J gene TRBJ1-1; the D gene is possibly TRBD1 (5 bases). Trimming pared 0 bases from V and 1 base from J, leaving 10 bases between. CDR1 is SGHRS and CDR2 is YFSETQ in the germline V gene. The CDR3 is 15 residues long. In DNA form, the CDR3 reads TGCGCCAGCAGCTTGGGGGGCCAAGGGAACACTGAAGCTTTCTTT. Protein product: CASSLGGQGNTEAFF.

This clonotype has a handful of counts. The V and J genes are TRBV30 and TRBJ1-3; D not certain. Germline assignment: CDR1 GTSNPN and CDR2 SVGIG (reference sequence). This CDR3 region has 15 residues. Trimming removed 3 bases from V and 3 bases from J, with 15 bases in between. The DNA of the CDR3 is TGTGCCTGGAGCCCCACCCGGGCCTATGGAAACACCATATATTTT. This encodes CAWSPTRAYGNTIYF.

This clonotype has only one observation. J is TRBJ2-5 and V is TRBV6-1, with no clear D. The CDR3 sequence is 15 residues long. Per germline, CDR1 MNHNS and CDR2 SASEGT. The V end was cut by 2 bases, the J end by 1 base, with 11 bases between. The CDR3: CASSEFGPTQETQYF. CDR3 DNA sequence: TGTGCCAGCAGTGAATTCGGGCCGACCCAAGAGACCCAGTACTTC.

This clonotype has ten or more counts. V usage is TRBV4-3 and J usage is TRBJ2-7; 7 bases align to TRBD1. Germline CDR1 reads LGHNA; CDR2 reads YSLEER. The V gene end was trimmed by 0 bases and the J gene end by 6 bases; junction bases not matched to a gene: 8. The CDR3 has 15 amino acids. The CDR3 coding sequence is TGCGCCAGCAGCCAAGACTACGCGAGGGGGCGCGAGCAGTACTTC. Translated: CASSQDYARGREQYF.

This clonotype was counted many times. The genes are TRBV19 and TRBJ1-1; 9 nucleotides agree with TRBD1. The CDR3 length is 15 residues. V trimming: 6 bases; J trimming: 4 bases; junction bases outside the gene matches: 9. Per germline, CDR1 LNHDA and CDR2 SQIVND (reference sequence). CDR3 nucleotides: TGTGCCAGTAGGGAACAGGGGGCGCGGAGCACTGAAGCTTTCTTT. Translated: CASREQGARSTEAFF.

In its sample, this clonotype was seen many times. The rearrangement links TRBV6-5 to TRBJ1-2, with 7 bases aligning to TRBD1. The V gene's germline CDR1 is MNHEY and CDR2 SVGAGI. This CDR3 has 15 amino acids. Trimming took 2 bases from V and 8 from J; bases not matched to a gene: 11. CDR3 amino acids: CASSYRDRGISGYTF. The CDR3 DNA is TGTGCCAGCAGTTACAGGGACAGAGGGATTAGCGGCTACACCTTC.

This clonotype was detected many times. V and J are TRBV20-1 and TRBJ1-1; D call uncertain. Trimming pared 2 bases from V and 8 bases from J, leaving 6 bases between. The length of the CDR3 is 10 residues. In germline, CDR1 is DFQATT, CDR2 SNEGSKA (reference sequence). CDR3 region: CSARIGEAFF. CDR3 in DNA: TGCAGTGCTAGAATCGGAGAAGCTTTCTTT.

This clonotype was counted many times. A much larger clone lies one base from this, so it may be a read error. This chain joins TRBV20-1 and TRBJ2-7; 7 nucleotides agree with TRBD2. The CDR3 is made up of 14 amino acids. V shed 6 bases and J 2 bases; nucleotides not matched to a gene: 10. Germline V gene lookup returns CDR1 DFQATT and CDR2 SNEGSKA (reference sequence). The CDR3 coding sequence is TGCAGTGCAGAGGGGAGGGACGGAGCCTACGAGCAGTACTTC. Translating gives CSAEGRDGAYEQYF.

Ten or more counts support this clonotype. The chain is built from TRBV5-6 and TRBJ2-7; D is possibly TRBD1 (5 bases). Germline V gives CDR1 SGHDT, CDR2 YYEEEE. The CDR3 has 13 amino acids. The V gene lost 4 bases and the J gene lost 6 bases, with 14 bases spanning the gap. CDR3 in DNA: TGTGCCAGCAGCCTAAGTCCGGACACCGAGCAGTACTTC. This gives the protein CASSLSPDTEQYF.

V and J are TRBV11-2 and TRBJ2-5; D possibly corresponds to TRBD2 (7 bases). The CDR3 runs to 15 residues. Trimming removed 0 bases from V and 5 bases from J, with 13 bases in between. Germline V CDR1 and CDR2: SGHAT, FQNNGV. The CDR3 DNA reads TGTGCCAGCAGCTTAGATATGGGGGGGCGGGAGACCCAGTACTTC. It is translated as CASSLDMGGRETQYF. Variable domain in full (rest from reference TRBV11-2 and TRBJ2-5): EAGVAQSPRYKIIEKRQSVAFWCNPISGHATLYWYQQILGQGPKLLIQFQNNGVVDDSQLPKDRFSAERLKGVDSTLKIQPAKLEDSAVYLCASSLDMGGRETQYFGPGTRLLVL.

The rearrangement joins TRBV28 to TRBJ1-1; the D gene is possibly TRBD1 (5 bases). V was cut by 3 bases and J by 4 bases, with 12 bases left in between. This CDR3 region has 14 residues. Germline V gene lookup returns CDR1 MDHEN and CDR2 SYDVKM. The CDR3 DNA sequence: TGTGCCAGCAGTTTGAGTGCAGGGAGCACTGAAGCTTTCTTT. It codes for CASSLSAGSTEAFF. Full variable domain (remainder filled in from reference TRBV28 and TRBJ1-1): DVKVTQSSRYLVKRTGEKVFLECVQDMDHENMFWYRQDPGLGLRLIYFSYDVKMKEKGDIPEGYSVSREKKERFSLILESASTNQTSMYLCASSLSAGSTEAFFGQGTRLTVV.

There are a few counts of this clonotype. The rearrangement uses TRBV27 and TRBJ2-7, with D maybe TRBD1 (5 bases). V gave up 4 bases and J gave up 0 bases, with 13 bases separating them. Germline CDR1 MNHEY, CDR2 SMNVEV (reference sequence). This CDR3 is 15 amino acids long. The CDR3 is CASSWNRNLSYEQYF. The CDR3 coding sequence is TGTGCCAGCAGTTGGAACAGGAATCTCTCCTACGAGCAGTACTTC.